The sequence of this T cell receptor beta chain was determined in a study of graft-versus-host responses after intestinal transplantation. Study-wide results and limits: Recipient bone marrow held GvH clones, some seen earlier in ileum or blood.

Trimming removed 6 bases from V and 3 bases from J; junction bases left unmatched: 4. The CDR3 runs 13 residues. From germline, CDR1 is SNHLY and CDR2 FYNNEI. The repertoire was sequenced with immunoSEQ multiplex PCR; TCRdb's copy has only in-frame clones and lacks some. In the table there are about 120,000 clones, 90% of which are singletons. Turning to this clone: The antigen remains unidentified.

Sequencing used unstimulated CD4+ T cells sorted from spleen or lymph node cells, obtained before intestinal transplant. The chain employs TRBV2 and TRBJ1-2, with 7 nucleotides matching TRBD1. The receptor's source is a human donor who received an intestinal transplant. CDR3 sequence reads: CASSSGTDYGYTF. The CDR3 bases are TGTGCCAGCAGCTCAGGGACAGACTATGGCTACACCTTC. Using reference TRBV2 and TRBJ1-2 for the parts outside the CDR3, the full variable domain is EPEVTQTPSHQVTQMGQEVILRCVPISNHLYFYWYRQILGQKVEFLVSFYNNEISEKSEIFDDQFSVERPDGSNFTLKIRSTKLEDSAMYFCASSSGTDYGYTFGSGTRLTVV.